The rows below give T cell receptor beta chains drawn from one sample of a study of T cell responses to AZD1222 COVID-19 vaccine. Clones were sequenced by immunoSEQ multiplex PCR, and TCRdb holds only the in-frame ones, with some missing. The data contain 200,000 or so clones, over 70% of them singletons. Sequences were derived from peripheral blood, sampled on day 0 of MenACWY control vaccination. Every receptor here comes from an adult in good health. The CDR3 runs from the conserved cysteine through the conserved F or W. A D gene is named only where the DNA matches it firmly. Some rows have no size entry. The others give once, few or many, or a class for an expanded clone.

>TRBJ1-6|16|-|TRBV6-6|TRBD1
TGTGCCAGCAGTTACACTTCCGGGACAGGGGATTCACCCCTCCACTTT
CASSYTSGTGDSPLHF
>TRBJ2-3|14|-|TRBV6-5|-
TGCGCCAGCAGTTACGGGACCACCACAGATACGCAGTATTTT
CASSYGTTTDTQYF
>TRBJ1-3|14|-|TRBV27|-
TGTGCCAGCAGTCCCCGCCTTGGTGGAAACACCATATATTTT
CASSPRLGGNTIYF
>TRBJ2-3|15|-|TRBV5-1|-
TGCGCCAGCAGCTCCTCCGGAGTAAGCACAGATACGCAGTATTTT
CASSSSGVSTDTQYF
>TRBJ1-1|13|-|TRBV6-5|-
TGTGCCAGCAGCCGCGAAATTATCACTGAAGCTTTCTTT
CASSREIITEAFF
>TRBJ1-6|15|-|TRBV6-4|-
TGTGCCAGCAGTGACTCGGCGGGCGGCAGTTCACCCCTCCACTTT
CASSDSAGGSSPLHF
>TRBJ2-7|15|-|TRBV27|TRBD2
TGTGCCAGCAGTTTCTCCGGGACTAGATCCTACGAGCAGTACTTC
CASSFSGTRSYEQYF
>TRBJ1-2|14|-|TRBV7-9|-
TGTGCCAGCAGCTTAGTACTTGGCAAGGATGGCTACACCTTC
CASSLVLGKDGYTF
>TRBJ2-1|12|-|TRBV30|-
TGTGCCTGGAGTGTCTCGCAGGGAGAGCAGTTCTTC
CAWSVSQGEQFF
>TRBJ1-5|23|-|TRBV24-1|-
TGTGCCACCCCCCCCGGGTGGAAAATAGCTTTTCTATGGTGGGGCAGGATAAATCAGCCCCAGCATTTT
CATPPGWKIAFLWWGRINQPQHF
>TRBJ2-5|12|once|TRBV19|-
TGTGCCAGTAGTATGATGGGAGAGACCCAGTACTTC
CASSMMGETQYF
>TRBJ2-7|11|once|TRBV30|-
TGTGCCTGCCGAGTCTCCTACGAGCAGTACTTC
CACRVSYEQYF
>TRBJ1-1|13|-|TRBV9|-
TGTGCCAGCAGCGTCGGGGGGATTGGTGAAGCTTTCTTT
CASSVGGIGEAFF
>TRBJ1-4|18|once|TRBV7-2|TRBD1
TGTGCCAGCAGCTTAGTAGGGGGCGGGATTGCAACTAATGAAAAACTGTTTTTT
CASSLVGGGIATNEKLFF
>TRBJ2-3|17|-|TRBV24-1|-
TGTGCCACCAGTGATTCCCTAGGGTCCAAAGGAGGAGATACGCAGTATTTT
CATSDSLGSKGGDTQYF
>TRBJ2-1|16|-|TRBV19|TRBD2
TGTGCCAGTAGTATGACTAGCGGGGAGATCTACAATGAGCAGTTCTTC
CASSMTSGEIYNEQFF
>TRBJ1-1|14|-|TRBV6-5|-
TGTGCCAGCAGTTACTCGGTCCGAGGGGCTGAAGCTTTCTTT
CASSYSVRGAEAFF
>TRBJ1-5|15|-|TRBV15|-
TGTGCCACCAGCAGAGTGGGACGCCTCAATCAGCCCCAGCATTTT
CATSRVGRLNQPQHF
>TRBJ1-1|14|-|TRBV27|TRBD1
TGTGCCAGCAGGGGGACAGGGTCCCTAAAGGCAACTTTCTTT
CASRGTGSLKATFF
>TRBJ2-1|15|-|TRBV5-4|TRBD1
TGTGCCAGCAGCTTCCCGGACAGGGGAGGCGATGAGCAGTTCTTC
CASSFPDRGGDEQFF
>TRBJ1-5|15|-|TRBV5-1|TRBD1
TGCGCCAGCAGTCGCACAGGGGCCGGGGATCAGCCCCAGCATTTT
CASSRTGAGDQPQHF
>TRBJ2-7|13|-|TRBV3-1/TRBV3-2|-
TGTGCCAGCGGCCGAGGGATCTCCTACGAGCAGTACTTC
CASGRGISYEQYF
>TRBJ1-6|15|-|TRBV6-5|TRBD1
TGTGCCAGCATCCCACCAGGGGGCAGGAATTCACCCCTCCACTTT
CASIPPGGRNSPLHF
>TRBJ1-1|14|-|TRBV19|-
TGTGCCAGCCGGGGGCGGCTTATGAACACTGAAGCTTTCTTT
CASRGRLMNTEAFF
>TRBJ2-7|12|-|TRBV12-3/TRBV12-4|-
TGTGCCAGCAGTTACGGGACATACGAGCAGTACTTC
CASSYGTYEQYF
>TRBJ2-2|15|once|TRBV5-4|TRBD1
TGTGCCAGCAGCCCCGGGACAGCTAACACCGGGGAGCTGTTTTTT
CASSPGTANTGELFF
>TRBJ2-2|16|-|TRBV18|-
TGTGCCAGCTCACCTTTACCCGGAACCGGGACCGGGGAGCTGTTTTTT
CASSPLPGTGTGELFF
>TRBJ2-2|14|-|TRBV19|-
TGTGCCACCTCACTAGGGGCCCTCGACGGGGAGCTGTTTTTT
CATSLGALDGELFF
>TRBJ2-7|15|-|TRBV7-9|TRBD2
TGTGCCAGCAGCTTAGCTGCGGGGGACTCCTACGAGCAGTACTTC
CASSLAAGDSYEQYF
>TRBJ2-1|12|-|TRBV19|-
TGTGCCAGTAGTACCCTTAGCAGTGAGCAGTTCTTC
CASSTLSSEQFF
>TRBJ2-5|13|-|TRBV10-3|-
TGTGCCATCAAGCAGGCAAACGAAGAGACCCAGTACTTC
CAIKQANEETQYF
>TRBJ1-6|15|-|TRBV7-2|TRBD1
TGTGCCAGCACGAGAGAAGGGACAGGGGGATCACCCCTCCACTTT
CASTREGTGGSPLHF
>TRBJ1-2|16|-|TRBV18|-
TGTGCCAGCTCACCACAGTTAACTAATGAGGACTATGGCTACACCTTC
CASSPQLTNEDYGYTF
>TRBJ1-5|15|once|TRBV21-1|-
TGTGCCAGCAGTCTAGGGGACAGGTGGGGTCAGCCCCAGCATTTT
CASSLGDRWGQPQHF
>TRBJ2-2|15|-|TRBV2|TRBD1
TGTGCCAGCAGTGAGGGGACAGGGGTCACCGGGGAGCTGTTTTTT
CASSEGTGVTGELFF
>TRBJ2-3|15|-|TRBV19|-
TGTGCCAGTCTCGCCGCGGGGTCTAGCACAGATACGCAGTATTTT
CASLAAGSSTDTQYF
>TRBJ2-7|14|-|TRBV28|TRBD2
TGTGCCAGCACCCTTTCGGGGGGAGGGTACGAGCAGTACTTC
CASTLSGGGYEQYF
>TRBJ2-1|13|-|TRBV5-4|-
TGTGCCAGCAGCGGAATGGGCCGCAATGAGCAGTTCTTC
CASSGMGRNEQFF
>TRBJ2-4|17|-|TRBV28|-
TGTGCCAGCAGTTTAATCCCCCTCAGGGGAACCAAAAACATTCAGTACTTC
CASSLIPLRGTKNIQYF
>TRBJ1-5|16|-|TRBV5-5|-
TGTGCCAGCAGCCTACCAACGTTCCCTCCTAATCAGCCCCAGCATTTT
CASSLPTFPPNQPQHF
>TRBJ1-6|16|-|TRBV10-3|-
TGTGCCATCAGTGAGGCCCGGACAGCCACTAATTCACCCCTCCACTTT
CAISEARTATNSPLHF
>TRBJ2-3|21|-|TRBV21-1|-
TGTGCCAGCAGCTGGATGGGATATCCCTGGGCGGGAGGCGGAAAGGGGGATACGCAGTATTTT
CASSWMGYPWAGGGKGDTQYF